These 19 T cell receptor beta chains came from one sample sequenced in a study of blood T cell repertoires in COVID-19. The protocol was immunoSEQ multiplex PCR, while the TCRdb copy is restricted to in-frame clones and leaves out a portion. The sample has about 380,000 clones, more than 75% seen once. Sequencing was done on a sample of PBMCs or T cells enriched from blood (not recorded which). These receptors came from a woman aged 18-29 years who had recovered from COVID-19.

V usage is TRBV9 and J usage is TRBJ2-7; weak D call: TRBD1 (5 bases). There are 14 residues in the CDR3. The V end was cut by 3 bases, the J end by 0 bases, with 10 bases between. Germline CDR1 is SGDLS and CDR2 is YYNGEE. The CDR3 coding sequence is TGTGCCAGCAGCGCCCGACAGAGCTCCTACGAGCAGTACTTC. Protein: CASSARQSSYEQYF.

DNA for the CDR3: TGTGCCAGCAACGGCGGACAGGGTTGGAGCACTGAAGCTTTCTTT. It encodes CASNGGQGWSTEAFF. The chain is built from TRBV27 and TRBJ1-1, with 8 bases that match TRBD1. The CDR3 spans 15 residues. Germline V CDR1 and CDR2: MNHEY, SMNVEV (reference sequence). The junction had 11 bases not matched to a gene; V was cut back by 7 bases and J by 4 bases.

The CDR3 loop reads CASSPPTGEKLFF. DNA for the CDR3: TGCGCCAGCAGCCCGCCTACAGGGGAAAAACTGTTTTTT. The chain combines TRBV5-1 with TRBJ1-4; a weak D match, TRBD1 (6 bases). Trimming took off 4 bases at V and 8 bases at J, with 12 bases between the two ends. CDR3 length: 13 amino acids. Per germline, CDR1 SGHRS and CDR2 YFSETQ.

The genes are TRBV30 and TRBJ1-2, with no clear D. Germline V gives CDR1 GTSNPN, CDR2 SVGIG (reference sequence). V shed 0 bases and J shed 5 bases, with 10 bases lying between them. The CDR3 is 13 residues long. This CDR3 is CAWSVAIPYGYTF. The CDR3 DNA follows: TGTGCCTGGAGTGTGGCAATTCCTTATGGCTACACCTTC.

This sequence joins TRBV10-2 and TRBJ2-7; the match to TRBD1 covers 10 bases. Looked up from germline, CDR1 is WSHSY and CDR2 is SAAADI. The CDR3 has 13 residues. Trimming removed 6 bases from V and 5 bases from J; junction bases left unmatched: 4. CDR3 loop: CASRGTGVNEQYF. The CDR3 DNA is TGCGCCAGCAGGGGGACAGGGGTAAACGAGCAGTACTTC.

The chain employs TRBV7-9 and TRBJ2-5; D possibly corresponds to TRBD2 (5 bases). In germline, CDR1 is SEHNR, CDR2 FQNEAQ (reference sequence). The CDR3 contains 13 residues. V lost 6 bases and J 3 bases, leaving 11 bases between the germline ends. The CDR3 DNA reads as TGTGCCAGCAGGATCGGAGGAGAAGAGACCCAGTACTTC. Translating gives CASRIGGEETQYF.

The CDR3 DNA sequence: TGTGCCAGCAGTTACGGGGGGGGGCGCATTTCACCCCTCCACTTT. It translates to CASSYGGGRISPLHF. This chain uses TRBV6-5 with TRBJ1-6; TRBD1 is a possible D gene (6 bases). In germline, CDR1 is MNHEY, CDR2 SVGAGI. The CDR3 is 15 amino acids. The V end was cut by 2 bases, the J end by 9 bases, with 14 bases between.

In this sample, this clone turned up once. This chain joins TRBV4-1 and TRBJ2-3, with D unresolved. CDR1 and CDR2 from the germline V gene are MGHRA and YSYEKL. The V end lost 0 bases, the J end lost 4 bases, and 11 bases lay between the germline ends. The CDR3 is made up of 15 amino acids. The CDR3 spells CASSQDYLGADTQYF. DNA for the CDR3: TGCGCCAGCAGCCAAGACTACCTCGGTGCAGATACGCAGTATTTT.

V gene TRBV27 combines with J gene TRBJ1-6; D unresolved. Germline values: CDR1 MNHEY, CDR2 SMNVEV (reference sequence). V was cut by 3 bases and J by 8 bases, with 11 bases left in between. CDR3 length: 14 amino acids. The CDR3 sequence: CASSFKVADSPLHF. CDR3 DNA: TGTGCCAGCAGTTTTAAGGTGGCGGATTCACCCCTCCACTTT.

V is TRBV4-2 and J is TRBJ2-5, with TRBD2 as a possible D gene (6 bases). The V gene lost 1 base and the J gene lost 2 bases, with 14 bases spanning the gap. The CDR3 runs to 16 residues. Germline CDR1 LGHNA, CDR2 YNFKEQ. The CDR3 region has the DNA TGTGCCAGCAGCCAAGGTGCCCGGGACTCTCAAGAGACCCAGTACTTC. Translation gives CASSQGARDSQETQYF.

This sequence joins TRBV13 and TRBJ2-3, with D possibly matching TRBD2 (5 bases). This CDR3 has 16 residues. The V end lost 7 bases, the J end lost 2 bases, and 19 bases lay between the germline ends. Germline assignment: CDR1 PRHDT and CDR2 FYEKMQ (reference sequence). CDR3 DNA: TGTGCCAGCACCCAAGCGAGGGTAGCGAACACAGATACGCAGTATTTT. Translated, it gives CASTQARVANTDTQYF.

The J gene is TRBJ1-2, the V gene TRBV29-1; D is unclear. The CDR3 totals 12 residues. Germline values: CDR1 SQVTM, CDR2 ANQGSEA. Trimming took off 4 bases at V and 4 bases at J, with 10 bases between the two ends. The CDR3 bases are TGCAGCGTTGCGGAGCCGACCTATGGCTACACCTTC. It translates to CSVAEPTYGYTF.

V usage is TRBV29-1 and J usage is TRBJ2-7; D might be TRBD1 (5 bases). The germline gives CDR1 SQVTM, CDR2 ANQGSEA. This CDR3 is built from 12 residues. The germline V and J ends were trimmed by 3 bases and 6 bases, with 12 bases remaining between them. CDR3 region: CSVDLGPREQYF. Here the CDR3 DNA reads TGCAGCGTTGATCTGGGGCCGCGCGAGCAGTACTTC.

The chain carries TRBV27 and TRBJ1-5, with 8 bases identical to TRBD1. This CDR3 is 15 amino acids long. Germline CDR1 is MNHEY and CDR2 is SMNVEV (reference sequence). After removal of 5 bases from V and 6 bases from J, the junction contained 9 bases not matched to a gene. The CDR3 nucleotides are TGTGCCAGCAGTATCATACAGGGGGGGGGTCAGCCCCAGCATTTT. Protein: CASSIIQGGGQPQHF.

The chain uses TRBV4-1 and TRBJ1-5; D is unclear. Trimming shortened V by 0 bases and J by 7 bases, and 10 bases separated the two germline ends. The length of the CDR3 is 14 residues. The V gene's germline CDR1 is MGHRA and CDR2 YSYEKL. The DNA of the CDR3 is TGCGCCAGCAGCCAAGATCTTGGGGAGCAGCCCCAGCATTTT. Translation: CASSQDLGEQPQHF.

This chain connects TRBV10-3 to TRBJ1-5, with a possible D match to TRBD1 (6 bases). Germline-derived CDR1 and CDR2 are ENHRY and SYGVKD. The CDR3 has 16 residues. The germline V and J ends were trimmed by 11 bases and 2 bases, with 22 bases remaining between them. The CDR3 sequence is CASGPKGDARNQPQHF. In DNA, the CDR3 is TGTGCCTCAGGACCCAAGGGGGACGCACGCAATCAGCCCCAGCATTTT.

This clone showed up just once. The J gene is TRBJ1-1, the V gene TRBV3-1 (or the pseudogene TRBV3-2); D ambiguous. The CDR3 has 14 amino acids. V dropped 0 bases and J dropped 4 bases, with 9 bases sitting between them. Germline V gene data show CDR1 as LGHDT and CDR2 as YNNKEL (reference sequence). The CDR3 DNA is TGTGCCAGCAGCCAAGATGGTCCCGGCACTGAAGCTTTCTTT. Translating it yields CASSQDGPGTEAFF.

This clone has just a few counts. The chain joins TRBV30 to TRBJ1-4, with D possibly matching TRBD1 (5 bases). Germline V gene sequence: CDR1 GTSNPN, CDR2 SVGIG (reference sequence). V was pared by 3 bases and J by 5 bases, with 16 bases between. This CDR3 spans 15 amino acids. The DNA for the CDR3 is TGTGCCTGGAGCTGGGTAGGCGGACAAAATGAAAAACTGTTTTTT. Translated: CAWSWVGGQNEKLFF.

This rearrangement joins TRBV5-1 to TRBJ2-1; 8 bases are shared with TRBD1. V gave up 3 bases and J gave up 7 bases; unmatched junction bases: 3. CDR1 is SGHRS and CDR2 is YFSETQ in the germline V gene. CDR3 size: 13 residues. The CDR3 loop reads CASSWTGRNEQFF. The CDR3 region has the DNA TGCGCCAGCAGCTGGACAGGGAGGAATGAGCAGTTCTTC.